The 22 T cell receptor beta chains given below trace back to one sample, sequenced in a study of blood T cell repertoires in COVID-19. Only in-frame clones appear in the TCRdb table, and some are missing; sequencing was by immunoSEQ multiplex PCR. The data show roughly 160,000 clones, 86% seen once. Source material: peripheral blood. The receptors were gathered from a man in his forties or fifties with active or convalescent COVID-19.

The V and J genes are TRBV4-3 and TRBJ1-6; the match to TRBD1 covers 7 bases. V dropped 2 bases and J dropped 8; count of bases not matched to a gene: 6. Germline V CDR1 and CDR2: LGHNA, YSLEER. This CDR3 comprises 15 residues. The CDR3 spells CASSQSGQPDSPLHF. DNA of the CDR3: TGCGCCAGCAGCCAATCGGGACAGCCCGATTCACCCCTCCACTTT.

This clone was seen just once. This rearrangement joins TRBV18 to TRBJ2-5; 7 nucleotides align to TRBD1. The CDR3 has 13 residues. Per germline, CDR1 KGHSH and CDR2 LQKENI. Trimming removed 3 bases from V and 2 bases from J; junction bases left unmatched: 0. The CDR3 sequence is CASSPGQQETQYF. CDR3 nucleotide sequence: TGTGCCAGCTCACCGGGACAGCAAGAGACCCAGTACTTC.

The rearrangement uses TRBV5-1 and TRBJ1-3, with D uncertain. V shed 4 bases and J shed 1 base, with 12 bases lying between them. CDR1 SGHRS and CDR2 YFSETQ come from the germline V gene. This CDR3 has 15 amino acids. CDR3 DNA: TGCGCCAGCAGCCCCACACAGATATCTGGAAACACCATATATTTT. It encodes CASSPTQISGNTIYF.

The chain links TRBV9 to TRBJ1-2; D remains ambiguous. This CDR3 region has 15 residues. The germline gives CDR1 SGDLS, CDR2 YYNGEE. V was shortened by 1 base and J by 4 bases, with 14 bases between the two germline ends. The CDR3 coding sequence is TGTGCCAGCAGCGTAACAGATACCTTGGGCTATGGCTACACCTTC. Residues: CASSVTDTLGYGYTF.

V usage is TRBV19 and J usage is TRBJ2-7; 8 nucleotides agree with TRBD1. Germline loops: CDR1 LNHDA, CDR2 SQIVND (reference sequence). The CDR3 extends over 12 amino acids. V dropped 5 bases and J dropped 8; count of bases not matched to a gene: 5. The CDR3 spells CASSPGTGQQYF. CDR3 DNA sequence: TGTGCCAGTAGTCCCGGGACAGGCCAGCAGTACTTC.

The chain carries TRBV15 and TRBJ2-5; D call uncertain. Germline CDR1 LNHNV, CDR2 YYDKDF (reference sequence). Trimming cost V 1 base and J 0 bases, with 6 bases left between them. This CDR3 comprises 14 residues. CDR3 in DNA: TGTGCCACCAGCAGAGGCAGGAACCAAGAGACCCAGTACTTC. The encoded protein is CATSRGRNQETQYF. The full variable domain, completed using reference TRBV15 and TRBJ2-5, is DAMVIQNPRYQVTQFGKPVTLSCSQTLNHNVMYWYQQKSSQAPKLLFHYYDKDFNNEADTPDNFQSRRPNTSFCFLDIRSPGLGDTAMYLCATSRGRNQETQYFGPGTRLLVL.

This clone was observed a few times. The gene calls are TRBV3-1 (or the pseudogene TRBV3-2) and TRBJ2-7, with TRBD1 matching 9 bases. The CDR3 consists of 14 residues. Germline CDR1 reads LGHDT; CDR2 reads YNNKEL (reference sequence). The trim removed 1 base at V and 5 bases at J, leaving 3 bases unmatched. As DNA, the CDR3 is TGTGCCAGCAGCCAAGGGGACAGGGCCCACGAGCAGTACTTC. Amino acid sequence: CASSQGDRAHEQYF.

The CDR3 DNA is TGCGCCAGCAGCCTGAGACTCACAGATACGCAGTATTTT. Translation gives CASSLRLTDTQYF. This chain joins TRBV5-1 and TRBJ2-3; D gene ambiguous. Germline V gene data show CDR1 as SGHRS and CDR2 as YFSETQ. Trimming left V 4 bases short and J 2 bases short, with 8 bases between. The CDR3 loop spans 13 amino acids.

The gene calls are TRBV12-5 and TRBJ2-1, with D unclear. In germline, CDR1 is LGHNT, CDR2 FRNRAP. The CDR3 contains 14 residues. V lost 7 bases and J lost 5, with 15 bases in between. The CDR3 DNA follows: TGTGCTAGTGCCGCCCGGGTTCCGAACAATGAGCAGTTCTTC. Translated: CASAARVPNNEQFF. The whole variable domain, remainder taken from reference TRBV12-5 and TRBJ2-1, is DARVTQTPRHKVTEMGQEVTMRCQPILGHNTVFWYRQTMMQGLELLAYFRNRAPLDDSGMPKDRFSAEMPDATLATLKIQPSEPRDSAVYFCASAARVPNNEQFFGPGTRLTVL.

This chain connects TRBV14 to TRBJ1-1; no definite D call. Germline CDR1 and CDR2: SGHDN and FVKESK. This CDR3 is 13 amino acids long. Trimming removed 6 bases at V and 0 bases at J, with 8 bases between. This chain's CDR3 is CASRHGLNTEAFF. The CDR3 coding sequence is TGTGCCAGCAGGCACGGTCTGAACACTGAAGCTTTCTTT.

The V gene is TRBV7-9, the J gene TRBJ1-6, with 9 bases identical to TRBD1. The CDR3 spans 15 residues. Germline trimming cut 4 bases from V and 8 bases from J; bases unmatched to any gene: 6. Looked up from germline, CDR1 is SEHNR and CDR2 is FQNEAQ (reference sequence). In DNA, the CDR3 is TGTGCCAGCAGCTACCCGACAGGGGGTGATTCACCCCTCCACTTT. Encoded protein: CASSYPTGGDSPLHF.

This rearrangement joins TRBV18 to TRBJ2-1; TRBD2 aligns across 8 bases. With 6 bases clipped from V and 5 bases from J, the junction kept 9 bases outside the gene matches. The CDR3 covers 15 residues. CDR1 and CDR2 (germline): KGHSH, LQKENI. The CDR3 nucleotides read TGTGCCAGCTCCCGACATAGCGGGAATGACAATGAGCAGTTCTTC. As protein: CASSRHSGNDNEQFF.

The chain joins TRBV7-8 to TRBJ2-1; 7 bases are a match to TRBD1. After removal of 5 bases from V and 1 base from J, the junction contained 8 bases not matched to a gene. From germline, CDR1 is SGHVS and CDR2 FQNEAQ. This CDR3 comprises 16 residues. CDR3 nucleotide sequence: TGTGCCAGCAGCCGAAACCGGGACAGATCCTACAATGAGCAGTTCTTC. This translates into CASSRNRDRSYNEQFF.

V gene TRBV12-3 or TRBV12-4 combines with J gene TRBJ2-5; D gene unclear. V was cut by 5 bases and J by 5 bases, with 12 bases left in between. The CDR3 runs 13 residues. The CDR3 reads CASSEQALETQYF. The CDR3 coding sequence is TGTGCCAGCAGTGAGCAGGCTTTGGAGACCCAGTACTTC.

The rearrangement joins TRBV5-1 to TRBJ2-5, with 13 positions matching TRBD2. There are 16 residues in the CDR3. Germline lookup yields CDR1 SGHRS and CDR2 YFSETQ. J gave up 2 bases and V 0 bases, and 1 base lay outside the gene matches. Written as DNA, the CDR3 is TGCGCCAGCAGCTTGGGGACTAGCGGGGGTCAAGAGACCCAGTACTTC. Encoded protein: CASSLGTSGGQETQYF.

The CDR3 coding sequence is TGTGCCAGCAGCATCGACAGGAACCAAGAGACCCAGTACTTC. This codes for CASSIDRNQETQYF. The rearrangement links TRBV11-2 to TRBJ2-5; a weak D match, TRBD1 (6 bases). V shed 5 bases and J shed 0 bases, with 10 bases lying between them. The CDR3 is 14 amino acids. Germline CDR1 reads SGHAT; CDR2 reads FQNNGV. The whole variable domain, remainder taken from reference TRBV11-2 and TRBJ2-5, is EAGVAQSPRYKIIEKRQSVAFWCNPISGHATLYWYQQILGQGPKLLIQFQNNGVVDDSQLPKDRFSAERLKGVDSTLKIQPAKLEDSAVYLCASSIDRNQETQYFGPGTRLLVL.

The chain combines TRBV6-5 with TRBJ2-7; tentative D call: TRBD1 (6 bases). Trimming removed 7 bases at V and 4 bases at J, with 8 bases between. Germline values: CDR1 MNHEY, CDR2 SVGAGI. The CDR3 contains 11 residues. The CDR3 reads CASNRVYEQYF. CDR3 bases: TGTGCCAGCAACAGGGTTTACGAGCAGTACTTC.

The chain carries TRBV15 and TRBJ1-2; possibly TRBD1 for D (5 bases). Germline loops: CDR1 LNHNV, CDR2 YYDKDF (reference sequence). The V gene lost 0 bases and the J gene lost 2 bases, with 16 bases spanning the gap. The CDR3 runs 17 residues. The CDR3 DNA reads TGTGCCACCAGCAGAGATATTCCAGGGATGATGAACTATGGCTACACCTTC. Its protein product is CATSRDIPGMMNYGYTF.

The V gene is TRBV12-3 or TRBV12-4, the J gene TRBJ2-1; D may be TRBD2 (5 bases). The V gene lost 2 bases and the J gene lost 10 bases, with 6 bases spanning the gap. This CDR3 is 11 amino acids long. This CDR3 reads CASSLRGEQFF. The CDR3 nucleotides read TGTGCCAGCAGTTTACGAGGGGAGCAGTTCTTC.

CDR3 nucleotide sequence: TGTGCCAGCAGCTGCAGGAAGCGGGGAGGGGAGCAGTACTTC. Protein sequence: CASSCRKRGGEQYF. This rearrangement joins TRBV12-1 to TRBJ2-7; the tabulated D call, TRBD2, remains unverified against the DNA. TRBV12-1 is a documented pseudogene. CDR3 length equals 14 residues.

The gene calls are TRBV27 and TRBJ1-5; no definite D call. The CDR3 is 13 amino acids. V lost 5 bases, J lost 6 bases, and 11 bases lay in between. Germline V gives CDR1 MNHEY, CDR2 SMNVEV (reference sequence). The CDR3 DNA reads TGTGCCAGCAGTCCGTGGGAGGGTCAGCCCCAGCATTTT. Its protein product is CASSPWEGQPQHF.

This clone was seen only once. This chain joins TRBV6-1 and TRBJ2-1, with a possible D match to TRBD2 (6 bases). This CDR3 has 15 amino acids. Looked up from germline, CDR1 is MNHNS and CDR2 is SASEGT. V lost 3 bases, J lost 6 bases, and 15 bases lay in between. The CDR3 DNA reads TGTGCCAGCAGTGAGGGACTCACCGAGCTCAATGAGCAGTTCTTC. It codes for CASSEGLTELNEQFF.